One TCR beta chain is described in this entry. The CDR3 is 14 residues long. CDR1 and CDR2 from the germline V gene are LGHDT and YNNKEL (reference sequence). V lost 0 bases, J lost 5 bases, and 10 bases lay in between. Followed over time, Seattle patients had been enrolled while infection was active. Under the authors' procedure: Amplifying reference gene primers gave estimates of nucleated cell counts. TCRdb's copy holds only in-frame clones and misses some; the assay was immunoSEQ multiplex PCR. V and J calls and clone size are those listed in that table; D and trimming were worked out from the DNA. Of about 400,000 clones detected, about 88% appear once; the ten largest clones hold 7.1%. This record belongs to a study of blood T cell repertoires in COVID-19. Whole-study context: Spain, Italy and the United States supplied samples that represented acute and convalescent COVID-19. Sources were T cells, B-cell-depleted T cells, or PBMCs; the material itself was cDNA or gDNA.

Sequencing used peripheral blood. This receptor was obtained from a woman aged 55-75 years with COVID-19, enrolled during active disease. The genes are TRBV3-1 (or the pseudogene TRBV3-2) and TRBJ2-5; D ambiguous. CDR3 in DNA: TGTGCCAGCAGCCAAGATGCCGGTTCCGAGACCCAGTACTTC. Translated, it gives CASSQDAGSETQYF.